The 2 T cell receptor beta chains given below trace back to one sample, sequenced in a study of blood T cell repertoires in COVID-19. Here immunoSEQ multiplex PCR was the method, and the copy in TCRdb shows in-frame clones only, minus some. The table shows more than 85,000 clones, with 85% to 90% occurring only once. Sample: peripheral blood. The receptors were sampled from a human donor in a cohort sampled during active COVID-19.

The rearrangement links TRBV15 to TRBJ1-2, with D unresolved. Germline V gives CDR1 LNHNV, CDR2 YYDKDF (reference sequence). Trimming left V 0 bases short and J 3 bases short, with 14 bases between. The CDR3 consists of 16 residues. The CDR3 sequence is CATSRDRSYAHYGYTF. The CDR3 DNA sequence: TGTGCCACCAGCAGAGATCGGAGCTACGCCCACTATGGCTACACCTTC.

This clone was detected only once. The genes are TRBV6-2 or TRBV6-3 and TRBJ2-7, with 9 nucleotides matching TRBD2. The J segment lost 0 bases and the V segment lost 2 bases, leaving 5 bases of the junction unmatched. The length of the CDR3 is 16 residues. The germline gives CDR1 MNHEY, CDR2 SVGEGT. The chain's CDR3 is CASSYKLAGTSYEQYF. CDR3 bases: TGTGCCAGCAGTTACAAGCTAGCGGGAACCTCCTACGAGCAGTACTTC.